These T cell receptor beta chains were read from a single sample in a study of response to subunit inactivated influenza vaccine. MiXCR was run by TCRdb on the RT-PCR reads, yielding one entry per CDR3 protein. The table records a few hundred thousand distinct CDR3 sequences, less than 25% of them present only once. The source material was PBMCs from blood, sampled about 20 months after vaccination. All receptors derive from a man between 45 and 75 years old who received an inactivated influenza vaccine. The CDR3 runs from the conserved cysteine through the conserved F or W. A D gene is named only where the DNA matches it firmly. Size is stated for part of the rows, as once, few or many counts, or as a class when the clone is expanded.

v_call,d_call,clone_size,j_call,cdr3_nt,cdr3_aa
TRBV3-1,.,few,TRBJ2-1,TGTGCCAGCAGCCAAGTACAGGGTGATGAGCAGTTCTTC,CASSQVQGDEQFF
TRBV10-1,.,.,TRBJ2-7,TGCGCCAGCAGTGAGTCGGCAGGGATGCCCTACGAGCAGTACTTC,CASSESAGMPYEQYF
TRBV28,.,.,TRBJ2-7,TGTGCCAGCAGTCGACGGTACTACGAGCAGTACTTC,CASSRRYYEQYF
TRBV20-1,.,.,TRBJ2-7,TGCAGTGCTTACCTAACCGGGACAATCTACGAGCAGTACTTC,CSAYLTGTIYEQYF
TRBV20-1,.,few,TRBJ2-2,TGCAGTGCTAGAGATTACTTACGGACGAACACCGGGGAGCTGTTTTTT,CSARDYLRTNTGELFF
TRBV24-1,.,.,TRBJ2-1,TGTGCCACCAGTGATAAGGCTAGACCCCTCGGGGAGCAGTTCTTC,CATSDKARPLGEQFF
TRBV30,TRBD1,many,TRBJ1-1,TGTGCCTGGAGTCGGACAGGGGGCGAGTCAGCTTTCTTT,CAWSRTGGESAFF
TRBV20-1,.,few,TRBJ2-5,TGCAGTGCAGGGAACCCTCCACGCCAAGAGACCCAGTACTTC,CSAGNPPRQETQYF
TRBV20-1,TRBD2,few,TRBJ2-3,TGCAGTGCCAATAGCGGGAACACAGATACGCAGTATTTT,CSANSGNTDTQYF
TRBV7-2,.,.,TRBJ2-5,TGTGCCAGCAGCCCGGGTTATGGGGTGCAGACCCAGTACTTC,CASSPGYGVQTQYF
TRBV2,TRBD1,.,TRBJ2-2,TGTGCCAGCGGGTCAGGACAGGGGTCTACCGGGGAGCTGTTTTTT,CASGSGQGSTGELFF
TRBV11-1,.,many,TRBJ1-1,TGTGCCAGCAGCTTAGTATTTGGGGGTTCGAACACTGAAGCTTTCTTT,CASSLVFGGSNTEAFF
TRBV7-2,TRBD1,.,TRBJ1-2,TGTGCCAGCAGCCCTCGAACTCCCGGGACAGCTTATGGCTACACCTTC,CASSPRTPGTAYGYTF
TRBV7-9,.,few,TRBJ1-1,TGTGCCAGCAGCTTAATTCAGGGGATTGAAGCTTTCTTT,CASSLIQGIEAFF
TRBV15,TRBD1,few,TRBJ1-2,TGTGCCACCAGCAGAGATCCGGGACAGGGCCTATATGGCTACACCTTC,CATSRDPGQGLYGYTF
TRBV25-1,TRBD1,few,TRBJ1-6,TGTGCCAGCAGTGATAGAGACAGGGGTTCATCACCCCTCCACTTT,CASSDRDRGSSPLHF
TRBV5-1,TRBD2,once,TRBJ2-7,TGCGCCAGCAGCTTGGAACTAGCGGGAGGGAGACGAAGCTCCTACGAGCAGTACTTC,CASSLELAGGRRSSYEQYF
TRBV4-1,.,few,TRBJ1-4,TGCGCCAGCAGCCAAACCGGGATTGCGTCGAAAAAACTGTTTTTT,CASSQTGIASKKLFF
TRBV7-2,TRBD2,.,TRBJ2-2,TGTGCCAGCAGCCAACTAGCGTACACCGGGGAGCTGTTTTTT,CASSQLAYTGELFF
TRBV19,.,many,TRBJ1-5,TGTGCCAGTAGTATGGAAGGGAATCAGCCCCAGCATTTT,CASSMEGNQPQHF
TRBV10-3,TRBD2,many,TRBJ2-5,TGTGCCATCAGTGAGGCGACTAGCGGGGGTCAAGAGACCCAGTACTTC,CAISEATSGGQETQYF
TRBV19,.,.,TRBJ1-1,TGTGCCAGTACTAATAGACGGGACGGAGTCACTGAAGCTTTCTTT,CASTNRRDGVTEAFF
TRBV4-3,.,many,TRBJ1-1,TGCGCCAGCAGCCCCGGAGGGTGGAACACTGAAGCTTTCTTT,CASSPGGWNTEAFF
TRBV12-3/TRBV12-4,.,many,TRBJ1-5,TGTGCCAGCAGTTATCAGGCGGGGCTGGATCAGCCCCAGCATTTT,CASSYQAGLDQPQHF
TRBV29-1,.,.,TRBJ2-1,TGCAGCGTTTGTAAGGAGCGGGTAGCCTACAATGAGCAGTTCTTC,CSVCKERVAYNEQFF
TRBV21-1,.,once,TRBJ2-7,TGTGCCAGCAGCAATCAAACAGGGGACCATACCTACGAGCAGTACTTC,CASSNQTGDHTYEQYF
TRBV20-1,TRBD2,.,TRBJ2-5,TGCAGTGCTAGAGATCCGCACCTAACTAGCGGGAGTAAACAGACCCAGTACTTC,CSARDPHLTSGSKQTQYF
TRBV15,TRBD1,few,TRBJ1-1,TGTGCCACCAGCAGGGACAGGAACCCGGAAGCTTTCTTT,CATSRDRNPEAFF
TRBV20-1,.,many,TRBJ1-5,TGCAGTACTCGGAGCCTCAGGGAGCCCCAGCATTTT,CSTRSLREPQHF
TRBV19,TRBD1,few,TRBJ1-1,TGTGCCAGTAGTACCCGGGACAGGGGAGGTACTGAAGCTTTCTTT,CASSTRDRGGTEAFF
TRBV28,TRBD1,.,TRBJ1-5,TGTGCCAGCAGCACAGGGGGCGTGTTTGGGCCCCAGCATTTT,CASSTGGVFGPQHF
TRBV5-1,.,few,TRBJ2-1,TGCGCCAGCAGCCCCGGGGACATCAACTACAATGAGCAGTTCTTC,CASSPGDINYNEQFF
TRBV6-2/TRBV6-3,.,.,TRBJ1-5,TGTGCCAGCAGTTTGTCCGGGTTGGAGCCCCAGCATTTT,CASSLSGLEPQHF
TRBV11-2,TRBD1,once,TRBJ1-6,TGTGCCAGCAGCTTAAGATATAAACGGGGACAGCTTAATTCAACCCTCCACTTT,CASSLRYKRGQLNSTLHF
TRBV3-1,TRBD1,few,TRBJ1-2,TGTGCCAGCAGCCTCCGGACAGGGGGAGGGTATGGCTACACCTTC,CASSLRTGGGYGYTF
TRBV5-1,TRBD1,.,TRBJ1-4,TGCGCCAGCAGCTTGGCGACAGGGTGGACTGAAAAACTGTTTTTT,CASSLATGWTEKLFF
TRBV20-1,TRBD2,many,TRBJ2-4,TGCAGTGCTAGGAAAAGTTTACTAGCGGTAATTGCGGACATTCAGTACTTC,CSARKSLLAVIADIQYF
TRBV29-1,TRBD1,.,TRBJ2-1,TGCAGCGTTGACGCGCAGGGGGCGAGTGAGCAGTTCTTC,CSVDAQGASEQFF
TRBV5-1,TRBD1,few,TRBJ1-4,TGCGCCAGCAGCCCCGGACAGGGGGGTGATGAAAAACTGTTTTTT,CASSPGQGGDEKLFF
TRBV12-3/TRBV12-4,.,.,TRBJ1-1,TGTGCCAGCAGTTTAAATGTGTATACGACTGAAGCTTTCTTT,CASSLNVYTTEAFF
TRBV12-3/TRBV12-4,.,.,TRBJ2-7,TGTGCCAGCAGTTCCGGGGCTGCGAAGTTATCCTCCTACGAGCAGTACTTC,CASSSGAAKLSSYEQYF
TRBV28,.,.,TRBJ1-1,TGTGCCAGCAGTTTAGTCCCAGGGAGCGGGATGAACACTGAAGCTTTCTTT,CASSLVPGSGMNTEAFF
TRBV3-1,TRBD2,few,TRBJ2-7,TGTGCCAGCAGCAACCCTAGGACTAGCGGGGTCTACGAGCAGTACTTC,CASSNPRTSGVYEQYF
TRBV2,.,.,TRBJ2-7,TGTGCCAGCAGTGATGCGGGGCAGGGCATCGCCGAGCAGTACTTC,CASSDAGQGIAEQYF
TRBV7-8,TRBD2,few,TRBJ2-7,TGTGCCAGCAGCTTAAATTCCGGCGGGAGAGGCGCCTACGAGCAGTACTTC,CASSLNSGGRGAYEQYF
TRBV10-2,.,.,TRBJ2-7,TGCGCCAGCAGTTTTTCTCTACGGGACTACGAGCAGTACTTC,CASSFSLRDYEQYF
TRBV10-3,.,few,TRBJ1-5,TGTGCCATCAGTAAAAACCCGGAGCAGCCCCAGCATTTT,CAISKNPEQPQHF
TRBV5-5,.,.,TRBJ2-2,TGTGCCAGCAGCTTGGCAGGGCGGTCCGGGGAGCTGTTTTTT,CASSLAGRSGELFF
TRBV20-1,.,.,TRBJ1-6,TGCAGTGCTAGAGATCGACGGGACACTTATAATTCACCCCTCCACTTT,CSARDRRDTYNSPLHF
TRBV20-1,.,.,TRBJ2-2,TGCAGTGCTATGGACTCACACCCCGGGGAGCTGTTTTTT,CSAMDSHPGELFF
TRBV6-2/TRBV6-3,TRBD1,few,TRBJ1-5,TGTGCCAGCGAAAGCCGCACAGGGGGCCCTAATCAGCCCCAGCATTTT,CASESRTGGPNQPQHF